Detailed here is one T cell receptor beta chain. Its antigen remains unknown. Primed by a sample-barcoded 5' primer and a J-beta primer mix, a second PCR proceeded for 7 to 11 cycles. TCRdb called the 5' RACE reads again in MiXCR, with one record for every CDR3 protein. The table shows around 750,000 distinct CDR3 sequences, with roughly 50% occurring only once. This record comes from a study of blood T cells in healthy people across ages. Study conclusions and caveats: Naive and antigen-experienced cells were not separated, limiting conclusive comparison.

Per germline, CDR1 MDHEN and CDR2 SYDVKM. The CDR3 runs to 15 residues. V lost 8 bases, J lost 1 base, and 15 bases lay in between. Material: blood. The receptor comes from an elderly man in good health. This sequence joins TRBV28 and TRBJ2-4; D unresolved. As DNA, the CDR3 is TGTGCCAGCTCACCCTGGGCCGTCGCCAAAAACATTCAGTACTTC. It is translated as CASSPWAVAKNIQYF.